This T cell receptor (beta chain) was recorded in a study of CD8 T cells in Susac syndrome. With random hexamers, reverse transcription was performed on about 0.45 to 1 ug of RNA. Amplification of TCR beta CDR3 across 54 Vbeta and 13 Jbeta was performed with immunoSEQ multiplex PCR. TCRdb used MiXCR to reprocess the immunoSEQ multiplex PCR reads, holding one entry per CDR3 protein. The repertoire consists of 100,000 or so distinct CDR3 sequences, with over 90% occurring once and the leading ten covering about 0.28%. This TCR was recovered from a human donor with Susac syndrome. The material sequenced was CD4+ T cells from PBMCs.

The CDR3: CASSEGRGSPLHF. CDR3 coding DNA: TGTGCCAGCAGTGAAGGGAGAGGGTCACCCCTCCACTTT. The V call is TRBV2, the J call TRBJ1-6; D not certain. This CDR3 is 13 amino acids long. CDR1 is SNHLY, CDR2 FYNNEI, per germline. Trimming took off 1 base at V and 10 bases at J, with 8 bases between the two ends.